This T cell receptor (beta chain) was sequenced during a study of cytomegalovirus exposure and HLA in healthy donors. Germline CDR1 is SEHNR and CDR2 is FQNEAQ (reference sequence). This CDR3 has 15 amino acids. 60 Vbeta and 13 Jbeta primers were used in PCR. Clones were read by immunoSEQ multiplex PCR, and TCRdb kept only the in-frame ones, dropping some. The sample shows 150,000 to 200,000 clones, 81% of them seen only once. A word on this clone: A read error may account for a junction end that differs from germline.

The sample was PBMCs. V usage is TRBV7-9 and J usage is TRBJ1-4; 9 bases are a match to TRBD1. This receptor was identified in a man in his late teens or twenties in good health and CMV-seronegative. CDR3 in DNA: TGTTCCAGCAGGCCCCGGGACAGGGATAATGAAAAACTGTTTTTT. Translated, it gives CSSRPRDRDNEKLFF.